This TCR beta chain came from a study of CXCR3-negative and CXCR3-positive naive CD8 T cells. Study-level information: Cumulative TRB read yield was approximately 135 million, averaging about 1.5 +/- 0.3 million per library.

Subsets of CD8+ T cells were each sorted in triplicate at approximately 270,000 cells apiece. Study observations and caveats: Partly lower CXCR3 expression followed cryopreservation, and most assays relied on fresh PBMCs. Both naive subsets showed comparably high diversity, and memory CD8+ cells showed much lower diversity. Comparison of naive cells showed more hydrophobic TRB CDR3s in CXCR3-positive than in CXCR3-negative naive cells.

CDR1 LNHNV and CDR2 YYDKDF come from the germline V gene (reference sequence). The CDR3 runs to 14 residues. With regard to this clonotype: The target antigen is unknown.

Researchers prepared the TRB cDNA libraries using 5' RACE with UMI labels. From its re-call of the 5' RACE reads, TCRdb lists each CDR3 protein once, without DNA. This table lists some 150,000 distinct CDR3 sequences. This TCR was recovered from a human donor in good health. Some clones in this sample may be carry-over from other donors' samples. The sequencing sample was made of naive CXCR3+ CD8+ T cells from blood. Subset described: CD45RO-CCR7+CD27+CD95- naive CD8+ T cells expressing CXCR3 (TNR3+). This sequence joins TRBV15 and TRBJ2-1; TCRdb names TRBD1, which stays unverified in the absence of DNA. CDR3: CATSKGQGDNEQFF.